A selection of T cell receptor beta chains follows, all from one sample in a study of T cells expressing NK-cell markers. Reanalyzing the 5' RACE reads, TCRdb keeps one entry per CDR3 protein, without DNA. Here the sample table reports approximately 440,000 distinct CDR3 sequences. Material for sequencing was blood T cells: a sorted CD56 or NKG2C T cell subset, CD4+ or CD8+ T cells, or bulk PBMC T cells (not recorded which). The receptors derive from a woman aged 45 to 65 in good health. Each CDR3 is given with its conserved first and last residue.

J,V,CDR3
TRBJ1-4,TRBV11-2,CASRPGQGTNEKLFF
TRBJ2-1,TRBV24-1,CATSDLAGESGNEQFF
TRBJ2-1,TRBV6-2/TRBV6-3,CASSYTGSPYNEQFF
TRBJ2-7,TRBV19,CASSAESYEQYF
TRBJ2-5,TRBV5-1,CASNLAGGWEETQYF
TRBJ2-4,TRBV29-1,CSVLRTVLAKNIQYF
TRBJ2-7,TRBV20-1,CSARDKQGYEQYF
TRBJ1-1,TRBV7-9,CASRFPTGSIAEAFF
TRBJ2-1,TRBV6-1,CAGTSVYNEQFF
TRBJ1-2,TRBV29-1,CSVGGQGSGYTF
TRBJ2-1,TRBV15,CATSSSRPEQFF
TRBJ2-7,TRBV7-2,CASSLVGTVEQYF
TRBJ2-1,TRBV5-1,CASSSLPESDEQFF
TRBJ1-1,TRBV25-1,CASSEVHPNTEAFF
TRBJ2-2,TRBV10-2,CASSEGQLRKELFF
TRBJ2-5,TRBV7-9,CASSAGGSVRTAQGKTQYF
TRBJ2-7,TRBV5-1,CASAAGGYDEQYF
TRBJ2-7,TRBV29-1,CSGSDRGREQYF
TRBJ2-2,TRBV12-3/TRBV12-4,CASSLMRRGQGGELFF
TRBJ2-4,TRBV9,CASSPSGGSAKNIQYF
TRBJ2-2,TRBV5-6,CASSFRGRSTGELFF
TRBJ2-5,TRBV20-1,CSAREGYETQYF
TRBJ2-5,TRBV2,CASSRVLETQYF
TRBJ2-1,TRBV12-3/TRBV12-4,CASSLAGRTYNEQFF
TRBJ2-7,TRBV30,CAWSRDRDHEQYF
TRBJ2-2,TRBV29-1,CSGSYNTGELFF
TRBJ1-4,TRBV5-1,CASSLAGPGGEKLFF
TRBJ2-2,TRBV5-1,CASSLVPGADGELFF
TRBJ2-7,TRBV6-4,CASSALVGSEQYF
TRBJ2-5,TRBV5-1,CASSPVLAGAMSETQYF
TRBJ1-1,TRBV2,CASSSPRATEAFF
TRBJ2-3,TRBV3-1,CASSQRTDTDTQYF
TRBJ2-1,TRBV12-3/TRBV12-4,CASSPGQGRGSYNEQFF
TRBJ2-2,TRBV6-5,CASKTSGSGELFF
TRBJ2-3,TRBV12-3/TRBV12-4,CASRRTSGVADTQYF
TRBJ2-5,TRBV20-1,CSAPKRLAPETQYF
TRBJ2-1,TRBV12-3/TRBV12-4,CASSLGRTRGFF
TRBJ2-2,TRBV9,CASSVASGNTGELFF
TRBJ2-7,TRBV5-1,CASSLIRDEQYF
TRBJ2-2,TRBV12-3/TRBV12-4,CASSLGLAGRTGELFF
TRBJ2-2,TRBV5-6,CASSLGLAPGELFF
TRBJ2-1,TRBV3-1,CASSQKTSGTGGEQFF
TRBJ2-7,TRBV6-5,CASRPRTSGEQYF
TRBJ2-4,TRBV2,CASGREGATKNIQYF
TRBJ2-1,TRBV12-3/TRBV12-4,CASSLIARGYNEQFF
TRBJ2-2,TRBV12-3/TRBV12-4,CASRPGQGAAGELFF
TRBJ2-5,TRBV4-1,CASSLGLKETQYF
TRBJ2-7,TRBV13,CASRPPGGVEQYF
TRBJ2-1,TRBV3-1,CASSQRSVYNEQFF
TRBJ2-1,TRBV12-3/TRBV12-4,CASSFVGSWDYNEQFF
TRBJ2-1,TRBV4-1,CASSQASGVYNEQFF
TRBJ2-4,TRBV4-1,CASSQVRRQGLAKNIQYF